The 10 T cell receptor beta chains below all came from one sample that was sequenced in a study of blood T cell repertoires in COVID-19. The method was immunoSEQ multiplex PCR; TCRdb's version includes in-frame clones alone and lacks a portion of them. Here the sample spans some 200,000 clones, roughly 80% being singletons. Specimen: peripheral blood. Receptors originate from a woman aged 80 or over with COVID-19, enrolled during active disease.

The gene calls are TRBV5-1 and TRBJ1-2; maybe TRBD1 (5 bases). Per germline, CDR1 SGHRS and CDR2 YFSETQ. V was pared by 0 bases and J by 8 bases, with 8 bases between. The CDR3 loop spans 12 amino acids. CDR3 loop: CASSLDQGGYTF. The CDR3 coding sequence is TGCGCCAGCAGCTTGGATCAGGGAGGCTACACCTTC.

V usage is TRBV5-1 and J usage is TRBJ2-1; possibly TRBD2 for D (5 bases). The CDR3 is 16 amino acids. Trimming left V 0 bases short and J 0 bases short, with 10 bases between. Germline V gene data show CDR1 as SGHRS and CDR2 as YFSETQ. As DNA, the CDR3 is TGCGCCAGCAGCTTGGGGGCAACTAGCTCCTACAATGAGCAGTTCTTC. Its protein product is CASSLGATSSYNEQFF. Supplemented by reference TRBV5-1 and TRBJ2-1, the full variable domain reads KAGVTQTPRYLIKTRGQQVTLSCSPISGHRSVSWYQQTPGQGLQFLFEYFSETQRNKGNFPGRFSGRQFSNSRSEMNVSTLELGDSALYLCASSLGATSSYNEQFFGPGTRLTVL.

This clone was seen more than once but under ten times. The chain has TRBV18 and TRBJ1-1; 7 bases map to TRBD1. This CDR3 region has 18 residues. The trim removed 0 bases at V and 1 base at J, leaving 11 bases unmatched. Germline V gene sequence: CDR1 KGHSH, CDR2 LQKENI. The CDR3 loop is CASSPPRDSFPQNTEAFF. In nucleotides, the CDR3 is TGTGCCAGCTCACCACCGAGGGACAGCTTTCCCCAGAACACTGAAGCTTTCTTT. Combining the CDR3 with reference TRBV18 and TRBJ1-1 gives the whole variable domain NAGVMQNPRHLVRRRGQEARLRCSPMKGHSHVYWYRQLPEEGLKFMVYLQKENIIDESGMPKERFSAEFPKEGPSILRIQQVVRGDSAAYFCASSPPRDSFPQNTEAFFGQGTRLTVV.

The chain employs TRBV18 and TRBJ1-5, with a weak D call TRBD1 (5 bases). The germline V gene encodes CDR1 KGHSH and CDR2 LQKENI. The CDR3 contains 15 residues. V lost 4 bases and J 3 bases, leaving 13 bases between the germline ends. CDR3 bases: TGTGCCAGCTCACGGGGGGTGCCAACCAATCAGCCCCAGCATTTT. Its protein product is CASSRGVPTNQPQHF.

The V and J genes are TRBV5-1 and TRBJ1-6; 8 bases map to TRBD1. The CDR3 has 15 amino acids. V shed 3 bases, J shed 8 bases, and the junction held 7 bases outside the gene matches. CDR1 SGHRS and CDR2 YFSETQ come from the germline V gene. The CDR3 reads CASSSGGQVHSPLHF. For the CDR3, the DNA is TGCGCCAGCAGCTCGGGGGGACAGGTACATTCACCCCTCCACTTT.

The CDR3 here is CASSPGTSGTDTQYF. CDR3 DNA sequence: TGTGCCAGCTCACCCGGGACTAGCGGGACAGATACGCAGTATTTT. The chain carries TRBV18 and TRBJ2-3, with 12 bases lining up with TRBD2. V was pared by 3 bases and J by 3 bases, with 1 base of the junction left unmatched. Per germline, CDR1 KGHSH and CDR2 LQKENI. The CDR3 is 15 residues long.

The CDR3 sequence: CSAGTGYQETQYF. CDR3 coding DNA: TGCAGCGCAGGGACAGGGTACCAAGAGACCCAGTACTTC. The genes are TRBV29-1 and TRBJ2-5, with 9 bases lining up with TRBD1. CDR1 is SQVTM and CDR2 is ANQGSEA in the germline V gene. The J segment lost 0 bases and the V segment lost 7 bases, leaving 3 bases of the junction unmatched. There are 13 residues in the CDR3.

V gene TRBV5-5 combines with J gene TRBJ1-1; D uncertain. Germline V gene data show CDR1 as SGHKS and CDR2 as YYEKEE (reference sequence). The V end lost 1 base, the J end lost 4 bases, and 8 bases lay between the germline ends. The CDR3 sequence is 13 residues long. DNA of the CDR3: TGTGCCAGCAGCTTGACCAGGCTCACTGAAGCTTTCTTT. Translating gives CASSLTRLTEAFF.

This sequence joins TRBV25-1 and TRBJ2-1, with 7 bases that match TRBD1. Losses at the gene ends were 8 bases for V and 5 bases for J; bases not matched to a gene: 12. Germline-derived CDR1 and CDR2 are MGHDK and SYGVNS. This CDR3 comprises 15 residues. CDR3 DNA: TGTGCCAGCCGAAGCCGGGACAGCCCTAACAATGAGCAGTTCTTC. Translated, it gives CASRSRDSPNNEQFF. The variable domain in full, with the rest retrieved from reference TRBV25-1 and TRBJ2-1, is EADIYQTPRYLVIGTGKKITLECSQTMGHDKMYWYQQDPGMELHLIHYSYGVNSTEKGDLSSESTVSRIRTEHFPLTLESARPSHTSQYLCASRSRDSPNNEQFFGPGTRLTVL.

J is TRBJ1-1 and V is TRBV18, with unresolved D. The CDR3 is made up of 18 amino acids. V lost 3 bases to trimming and J lost 4 bases, with 24 bases between them. Germline V lookup: CDR1 KGHSH, CDR2 LQKENI. CDR3 protein: CASSPRNKPHTPSTEAFF. DNA of the CDR3: TGTGCCAGCTCACCGAGAAATAAGCCTCATACCCCAAGCACTGAAGCTTTCTTT.